A single sample gave rise to the 14 T cell receptor beta chains below, sequenced in a study of shared clonotypes between healthy human individuals. As defined, naive CD8 cells were CD45RO-negative and positively selected for CCR7, with terminally differentiated effector memory CD45RA+ cells excluded. Profiled with immunoSEQ multiplex PCR; TCRdb holds only in-frame clones, not every one. Of roughly 550,000 clones listed, just under 97% are singletons. The sample was naive CD8+ T cells sorted from blood. The receptors come from a woman between 25 and 40 years old in good health.

The genes are TRBV6-5 and TRBJ1-6; D is ambiguous. Germline-derived CDR1 and CDR2 are MNHEY and SVGAGI. The V end lost 2 bases, the J end lost 5 bases, and 10 bases lay between the germline ends. This CDR3 comprises 15 residues. CDR3: CASSYTELDNSPLHF. The CDR3 nucleotides read TGTGCCAGCAGTTACACAGAGCTTGATAATTCACCCCTCCACTTT.

The chain has TRBV4-2 and TRBJ2-1; D not resolved. Germline lookup yields CDR1 LGHNA and CDR2 YNFKEQ. V lost 1 base and J lost 5, with 6 bases in between. The CDR3 has 13 residues. The DNA of the CDR3 is TGTGCCAGCAGCCAAGTTATGAACAATGAGCAGTTCTTC. It codes for CASSQVMNNEQFF.

This clone has just one count. J is TRBJ2-4 and V is TRBV7-8; D perhaps matches TRBD2 (5 bases). CDR3 size: 18 residues. Trimming stripped 3 bases from V and 0 bases from J, with 18 bases between. The germline V gene encodes CDR1 SGHVS and CDR2 FQNEAQ. CDR3: CASSFTLRGRVAKNIQYF. CDR3 DNA: TGTGCCAGCAGCTTTACCTTGCGTGGGCGGGTAGCCAAAAACATTCAGTACTTC.

The rearrangement links TRBV27 to TRBJ2-1; 8 nucleotides agree with TRBD2. Germline V gene sequence: CDR1 MNHEY, CDR2 SMNVEV (reference sequence). V was clipped by 6 bases and J by 4 bases; unmatched bases: 11. The CDR3 sequence is 16 residues long. As DNA, the CDR3 is TGTGCCAGCAGCCCCGAGGCGGGAGGCTTGTACAATGAGCAGTTCTTC. Translating gives CASSPEAGGLYNEQFF.

The V and J genes are TRBV19 and TRBJ2-7; 8 bases match TRBD1. Germline V gives CDR1 LNHDA, CDR2 SQIVND (reference sequence). Germline trimming cut 7 bases from V and 6 bases from J; bases unmatched to any gene: 14. The CDR3 is 15 residues long. The CDR3 coding sequence is TGTGCCAGTACATCTATCTACGGGACAGGATCCGAGCAGTACTTC. Protein: CASTSIYGTGSEQYF.

The chain links TRBV7-9 to TRBJ1-1; unclear D gene. Germline V gives CDR1 SEHNR, CDR2 FQNEAQ (reference sequence). V was trimmed by 3 bases and J by 4 bases, leaving 9 bases between them. The CDR3 is 13 amino acids. In nucleotides, the CDR3 is TGTGCCAGCAGCTTCCCCGGGCTCACTGAAGCTTTCTTT. As protein: CASSFPGLTEAFF.

The rearrangement uses TRBV28 and TRBJ2-7; the match to TRBD1 covers 7 bases. The trim removed 11 bases at V and 5 bases at J, leaving 6 bases unmatched. The length of the CDR3 is 11 residues. CDR1 and CDR2 from the germline V gene are MDHEN and SYDVKM. Written as DNA, the CDR3 is TGTGCCGGTCAAGGGGGCAACGAGCAGTACTTC. Protein product: CAGQGGNEQYF.

The chain recombines TRBV5-4 with TRBJ1-2; D ambiguous. V lost 4 bases to trimming and J lost 4 bases, with 14 bases between them. The CDR3 totals 14 residues. The germline V gene has CDR1 SGHNT and CDR2 YYREEE (reference sequence). DNA of the CDR3: TGTGCCAGCAGCCTGGCTGGCAGCATCTATGGCTACACCTTC. Its translation is CASSLAGSIYGYTF.

In this sample, this clone turned up a few times. The junction differs from germline at one of its ends, possibly a read error. The rearrangement uses TRBV6-1 and TRBJ1-2, with D possibly being TRBD1 (5 bases). Germline CDR1 is MNHNS and CDR2 is SASEGT. The CDR3 is 15 amino acids. Written as DNA, the CDR3 is TGTGCCAGCAGTGAGACAGCGGGGATCCCTTATGGCTCCACCTTC. Translation gives CASSETAGIPYGSTF.

The rearrangement uses TRBV7-2 and TRBJ2-5; the D is unclear. Trimming took 5 bases from V and 5 from J, leaving 21 bases between them. This CDR3 has 16 amino acids. The germline V gene has CDR1 SGHTA and CDR2 FQGNSA. The CDR3 spells CASSTTTPTTVETQYF. The DNA for the CDR3 is TGTGCCAGCAGCACCACGACTCCGACCACGGTGGAGACCCAGTACTTC.

The rearrangement uses TRBV5-6 and TRBJ2-5; 7 bases match TRBD1. Per germline, CDR1 SGHDT and CDR2 YYEEEE. The V and J ends lost 4 bases and 1 base, in that order; junction bases with no gene match: 4. This CDR3 has 14 residues. CDR3 region: CASSTGVSQETQYF. The CDR3 DNA sequence: TGTGCCAGCAGCACAGGGGTTTCCCAAGAGACCCAGTACTTC.

The V gene is TRBV7-8, the J gene TRBJ1-4; 7 positions match TRBD1. CDR3 length equals 16 residues. The germline gives CDR1 SGHVS, CDR2 FQNEAQ. J gave up 8 bases and V 5 bases, and 14 bases lay outside the gene matches. The CDR3 loop reads CASSINVGGSDEKLFF. The CDR3 DNA reads as TGTGCCAGCAGCATCAACGTAGGGGGCAGCGACGAAAAACTGTTTTTT.

The rearrangement uses TRBV19 and TRBJ1-1; 9 nucleotides line up with TRBD1. The V gene end was trimmed by 5 bases and the J gene end by 0 bases; junction bases not matched to a gene: 4. This CDR3 region has 15 residues. Germline V gene sequence: CDR1 LNHDA, CDR2 SQIVND (reference sequence). The CDR3 region has the DNA TGTGCCAGTAGTGCTCGACAGGGGGTGAACACTGAAGCTTTCTTT. Translation: CASSARQGVNTEAFF.

The chain links TRBV28 to TRBJ1-4; TRBD1 aligns across 7 bases. The CDR3 has 15 amino acids. Germline CDR1 MDHEN, CDR2 SYDVKM. The trim removed 7 bases at V and 6 bases at J, leaving 11 bases unmatched. CDR3 residues: CASTLREQGYEKLFF. CDR3 nucleotides: TGTGCCAGCACCCTGAGGGAACAGGGGTATGAAAAACTGTTTTTT. The whole variable domain, remainder taken from reference TRBV28 and TRBJ1-4, is DVKVTQSSRYLVKRTGEKVFLECVQDMDHENMFWYRQDPGLGLRLIYFSYDVKMKEKGDIPEGYSVSREKKERFSLILESASTNQTSMYLCASTLREQGYEKLFFGSGTQLSVL.